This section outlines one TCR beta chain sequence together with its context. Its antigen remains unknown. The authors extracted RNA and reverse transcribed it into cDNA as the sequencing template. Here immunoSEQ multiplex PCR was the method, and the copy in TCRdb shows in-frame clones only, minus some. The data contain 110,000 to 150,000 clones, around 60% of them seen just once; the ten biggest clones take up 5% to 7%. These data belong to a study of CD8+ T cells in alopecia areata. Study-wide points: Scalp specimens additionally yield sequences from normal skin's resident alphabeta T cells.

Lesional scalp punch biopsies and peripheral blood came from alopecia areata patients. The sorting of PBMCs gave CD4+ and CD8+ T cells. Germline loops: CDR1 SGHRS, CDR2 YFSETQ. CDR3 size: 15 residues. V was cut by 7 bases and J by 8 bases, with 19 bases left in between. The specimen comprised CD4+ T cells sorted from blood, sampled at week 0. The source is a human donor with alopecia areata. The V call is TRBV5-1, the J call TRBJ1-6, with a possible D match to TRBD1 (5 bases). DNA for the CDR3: TGCGCCAGCCGTTTCGCATACAGGCCCTATTCACCCCTCCACTTT. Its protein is CASRFAYRPYSPLHF.